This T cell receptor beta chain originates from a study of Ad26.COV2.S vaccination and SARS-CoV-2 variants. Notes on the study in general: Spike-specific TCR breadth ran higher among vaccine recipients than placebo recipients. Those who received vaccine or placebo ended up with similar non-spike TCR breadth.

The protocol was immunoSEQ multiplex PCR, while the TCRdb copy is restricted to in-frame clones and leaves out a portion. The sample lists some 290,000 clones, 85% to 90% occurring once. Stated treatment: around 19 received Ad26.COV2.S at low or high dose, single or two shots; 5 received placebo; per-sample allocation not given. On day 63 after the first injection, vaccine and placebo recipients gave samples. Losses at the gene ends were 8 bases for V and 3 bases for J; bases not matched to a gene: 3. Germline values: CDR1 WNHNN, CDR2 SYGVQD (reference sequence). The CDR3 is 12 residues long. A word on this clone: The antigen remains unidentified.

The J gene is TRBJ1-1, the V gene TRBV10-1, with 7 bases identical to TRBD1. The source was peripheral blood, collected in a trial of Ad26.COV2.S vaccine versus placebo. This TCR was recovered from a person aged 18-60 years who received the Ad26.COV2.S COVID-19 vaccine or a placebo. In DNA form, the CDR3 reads TGCGCCAGCGGGGACAGATACACTGAAGCTTTCTTT. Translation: CASGDRYTEAFF.